A single TCR beta chain is shown here with its context. Its cognate antigen is unknown. Extracted total RNA amounted to at least 5.5 micrograms for each sample. Losses at the gene ends were 6 bases for V and 6 bases for J; bases not matched to a gene: 7. Germline CDR1 MNHEY, CDR2 SVGAGI. CDR3 length: 13 residues. This specimen belongs to a study of blood T cells in healthy people across ages. Together with a sample-barcoded 5' primer, a J-beta primer mix was included in a second PCR lasting about 7 to 12 cycles. TCRdb recomputed calls from the 5' RACE reads with MiXCR, one row per CDR3 protein. The sample yields over a million distinct CDR3 sequences, 40% to 45% seen once. The study's findings and limits: Diversity was estimated from one million T cells, and these estimates were considered underestimates.

Sequenced input: blood. The chain has TRBV6-5 and TRBJ2-7, with TRBD1 identical over 8 bases. This TCR derives from a young woman in good health. CDR3 nucleotides: TGTGCCAGCAGGCCCGAGGACAGGGTCGAGCAGTACTTC. It codes for CASRPEDRVEQYF.